The 9 T cell receptor beta chains below come from one sample, sequenced in a study of CD8 T cells in Susac syndrome (dated by TCRdb to 2018 to 2020). To prepare the library, the immunoSEQ multiplex PCR assay was applied. RNA was extracted using the RNeasy kit, and about 0.45 to 1 ug of the RNA was reverse transcribed with random hexamers. The public reads were run again by TCRdb, first through fastp at Q25 and then through MiXCR, and only productive beta chains were kept. Rows with one shared CDR3 protein collapse into an entry with the most common genes and DNA. The sample table lists more than 250,000 distinct CDR3 sequences, about 90% of them with a count of one. The ten largest clones represent roughly 0.07% of the sample. Sequencing was performed on CD4+ T cells from PBMCs. These receptors all come from a human donor with multiple sclerosis.

This clonotype was recorded a few times. The chain couples TRBV6-2 or TRBV6-3 to TRBJ2-5, with D perhaps TRBD1 (6 bases). The V and J ends lost 6 bases and 9 bases respectively, with 29 bases between them. The CDR3 is 17 residues long. Germline lookup yields CDR1 MNHEY and CDR2 SVGEGT. The CDR3 sequence: CASSPGLGDRSPRAQYF. The DNA for the CDR3 is TGTGCCAGCAGCCCAGGTTTAGGTGACAGGTCACCTCGGGCCCAGTACTTC.

The chain recombines TRBV12-3 or TRBV12-4 with TRBJ2-1; 13 nucleotides align to TRBD2. CDR3 size: 18 residues. Trimming at V came to 5 bases and at J to 0 bases, leaving 7 bases not matched to a gene. The CDR3 here is CASSRTSGGRSSYNEQFF. In nucleotides, the CDR3 is TGTGCCAGCAGTCGGACTAGCGGGGGCCGTAGCTCCTACAATGAGCAGTTCTTC.

This clonotype occurred once. The V call is TRBV9, the J call TRBJ1-1; tentatively, D is TRBD1 (5 bases). V was clipped by 7 bases and J by 6 bases, with 19 bases between them. Looked up from germline, CDR1 is SGDLS and CDR2 is YYNGEE. The CDR3 consists of 14 residues. The CDR3 DNA is TGTGCCAGCCTCAAATGGGGGGGGGTTCCTGAAGCTTTCTTT. Protein sequence: CASLKWGGVPEAFF.

This chain links TRBV7-3 with TRBJ2-6, with a tentative D call TRBD1 (5 bases). The CDR3 spans 16 residues. Trimming took off 3 bases at V and 0 bases at J, with 9 bases between the two ends. Germline CDR1 is SGHTA and CDR2 is FQGTGA. Here the CDR3 DNA reads TGTGCCAGCAGCTTCCCGACAGTCTCTGGGGCCAACGTCCTGACTTTC. This sequence encodes CASSFPTVSGANVLTF.

The chain uses TRBV12-3 or TRBV12-4 and TRBJ2-5, with D hard to call. This CDR3 contains 15 residues. V lost 2 bases to trimming and J lost 5 bases, with 15 bases between them. CDR3 region: CASSLIGAFGETQYF. In DNA, the CDR3 is TGTGCCAGCAGTTTAATTGGCGCCTTCGGGGAGACCCAGTACTTC.

The chain joins TRBV12-3 or TRBV12-4 to TRBJ2-5, with D possibly matching TRBD2 (5 bases). The CDR3 runs to 13 residues. The ends were cut back, 1 base at V and 7 bases at J, with 10 bases in the middle. CDR3: CASSLGAEGTQYF. The CDR3 DNA sequence: TGTGCCAGCAGTTTAGGGGCAGAGGGGACCCAGTACTTC.

This clonotype has just one count. The chain couples TRBV20-1 to TRBJ2-7; TRBD2 aligns across 7 bases. The V segment lost 1 base and the J segment 5 bases; nucleotides outside the gene matches: 5. The CDR3 length is 13 residues. Germline CDR1 and CDR2: DFQATT and SNEGSKA (reference sequence). This CDR3 reads CSARVPSGNEQYF. The CDR3 coding sequence is TGCAGTGCTAGAGTTCCTAGCGGAAACGAGCAGTACTTC.

J is TRBJ1-4 and V is TRBV5-6, with TRBD1 matching over 9 bases. This CDR3 is built from 17 residues. With 3 bases clipped from V and 0 bases from J, the junction kept 6 bases outside the gene matches. Germline CDR1 SGHDT, CDR2 YYEEEE. The CDR3 region has the DNA TGTGCCAGCAGCTCACCGGGACAGGGCGCAACTAATGAAAAACTGTTTTTT. Encoded protein: CASSSPGQGATNEKLFF.

This chain connects TRBV7-9 to TRBJ2-7, with 7 bases aligning to TRBD2. This CDR3 spans 12 amino acids. Germline lookup yields CDR1 SEHNR and CDR2 FQNEAQ (reference sequence). Trimming cost V 0 bases and J 12 bases; bases outside gene matches: 5. The CDR3 DNA is TGTGCCAGCAGCTTAGCGGGAGGGACGGCGTACTTC. This gives the protein CASSLAGGTAYF.